A single sample is the source of the 27 T cell receptor beta chains below, sequenced in a study of CD8 T cells in ankylosing spondylitis. TCRdb re-called the 5' RACE reads with MiXCR, one entry per CDR3 protein. This repertoire shows 250,000 to 300,000 distinct CDR3 sequences, 20% found once; its top ten account for less than 9.5%. The sequenced material came from blood, either unsorted or a sorted T cell fraction (not recorded which). Every receptor here comes from a male donor with ankylosing spondylitis or in good health (not recorded which).

The chain has TRBV2 and TRBJ2-1, with 16 nucleotides matching TRBD2. Germline trimming cut 6 bases from V and 6 bases from J; bases unmatched to any gene: 5. CDR1 SNHLY and CDR2 FYNNEI come from the germline V gene. The CDR3 consists of 16 residues. CDR3 in amino acids: CASRRGLAGGLNEQFF. As DNA, the CDR3 is TGTGCCAGCAGACGGGGACTAGCGGGGGGGCTCAATGAGCAGTTCTTC.

This clonotype showed up just a few times. This chain joins TRBV5-5 and TRBJ2-1; 8 bases match TRBD1. This CDR3 comprises 14 residues. CDR1 is SGHKS and CDR2 is YYEKEE in the germline V gene (reference sequence). Trimming removed 3 bases from V and 5 bases from J; junction bases left unmatched: 4. The CDR3 coding sequence is TGTGCCAGCAGCTACTCGGACAGGGACAATGAGCAGTTCTTC. It encodes CASSYSDRDNEQFF.

This sequence joins TRBV10-3 and TRBJ1-1; the D is unclear. Trimming shortened V by 3 bases and J by 3 bases, and 11 bases separated the two germline ends. The germline V gene encodes CDR1 ENHRY and CDR2 SYGVKD. The CDR3 consists of 14 residues. In nucleotides, the CDR3 is TGTGCCATCAGTGACGGCGCGCGAGACACTGAAGCTTTCTTT. Translation: CAISDGARDTEAFF.

This clonotype occurred a few times. The rearrangement links TRBV4-2 to TRBJ1-1; D possibly corresponds to TRBD1 (5 bases). Looked up from germline, CDR1 is LGHNA and CDR2 is YNFKEQ. The CDR3 runs to 15 residues. Trimming took off 1 base at V and 1 base at J, with 10 bases between the two ends. The DNA for the CDR3 is TGTGCCAGCAGCCAAGGGGTTGGGACGAACACTGAAGCTTTCTTT. It translates to CASSQGVGTNTEAFF.

This sequence joins TRBV12-3 or TRBV12-4 and TRBJ2-1; TRBD1 agrees at 10 bases. CDR3 length: 13 amino acids. V lost 6 bases and J lost 10; bases outside the gene matches: 6. CDR3 in amino acids: CASRRDRGEEQFF. In DNA, the CDR3 is TGTGCCAGCAGGCGGGACAGGGGAGAGGAGCAGTTCTTC.

CDR3 protein: CASSRNGGSTEAFF. Here the CDR3 DNA reads TGCGCCAGCAGCCGAAACGGGGGGAGCACTGAAGCTTTCTTT. This rearrangement joins TRBV5-1 to TRBJ1-1, with D maybe TRBD1 (5 bases). The V end was cut by 4 bases, the J end by 4 bases, with 14 bases between. The CDR3 covers 14 residues. CDR1 SGHRS and CDR2 YFSETQ come from the germline V gene.

Note on this clonotype: One base away lies a much larger clone, so this may be a sequencing read error. The chain recombines TRBV20-1 with TRBJ2-2; 7 bases agree with TRBD2. Germline V gene data show CDR1 as DFQATT and CDR2 as SNEGSKA (reference sequence). Germline trimming cut 7 bases from V and 1 base from J; bases unmatched to any gene: 9. The CDR3 covers 15 residues. The CDR3 reads CSVSGKRGNTGELFF. The CDR3 DNA follows: TGCAGTGTTAGCGGCAAGCGGGGGAACACCGGGGAGCTGTTTTTT.

The chain couples TRBV20-1 to TRBJ2-1; tentative D call: TRBD1 (6 bases). Trimming pared 3 bases from V and 8 bases from J, leaving 20 bases between. Germline V gene lookup returns CDR1 DFQATT and CDR2 SNEGSKA (reference sequence). The CDR3 is 15 amino acids. In DNA form, the CDR3 reads TGCAGTGCTAGGGACGTGACAGGCGCTAGGGATGAGCAGTTCTTC. Translating it yields CSARDVTGARDEQFF.

This clonotype turned up a few times. The chain combines TRBV20-1 with TRBJ2-5; TRBD2 matches 12 bases. CDR1 DFQATT and CDR2 SNEGSKA come from the germline V gene (reference sequence). The CDR3 has 13 residues. The V and J ends lost 7 bases and 6 bases, in that order; junction bases with no gene match: 6. The CDR3 nucleotides are TGCAGTGTGGCTAGCGGGGGGGCCAAGACCCAGTACTTC. Its protein product is CSVASGGAKTQYF.

The table lists this clonotype with a few counts. The V call is TRBV5-6, the J call TRBJ2-7; 8 positions match TRBD1. The CDR3 has 14 amino acids. V gave up 4 bases and J gave up 7 bases; unmatched junction bases: 10. CDR1 SGHDT and CDR2 YYEEEE come from the germline V gene. The CDR3 region has the DNA TGTGCCAGCAGCGTCGGACAGGGCCCCCGGGAGCAGTACGTC. Translating gives CASSVGQGPREQYV.

This chain links TRBV12-3 or TRBV12-4 with TRBJ1-6, with TRBD1 as a possible D gene (6 bases). CDR3 length: 13 amino acids. Trimming shortened V by 4 bases and J by 10 bases, and 11 bases separated the two germline ends. The CDR3: CASSSQQGSPLHF. CDR3 coding DNA: TGTGCCAGCAGTTCCCAACAGGGATCACCCCTCCACTTT.

This chain joins TRBV6-1 and TRBJ2-2; possibly TRBD1 for D (6 bases). The CDR3 is made up of 13 amino acids. The V gene lost 6 bases and the J gene lost 15 bases, with 20 bases spanning the gap. Germline CDR1 is MNHNS and CDR2 is SASEGT. DNA of the CDR3: TGTGCCAGCAGCTCCGGGACACCTTCTTATTTGTTTTTT. Translating gives CASSSGTPSYLFF.

The J gene is TRBJ2-3, the V gene TRBV25-1; no clear D gene. The germline V gene encodes CDR1 MGHDK and CDR2 SYGVNS. The V end was cut by 2 bases, the J end by 2 bases, with 14 bases between. This CDR3 region has 16 residues. This CDR3 reads CASSEVSIANTDTQYF. DNA for the CDR3: TGTGCCAGCAGTGAAGTATCCATTGCTAACACAGATACGCAGTATTTT.

The CDR3 region has the DNA TGCAGTGCTGTTGGGACAAGCAATCAGCCCCAGCATTTT. Translation: CSAVGTSNQPQHF. V usage is TRBV20-1 and J usage is TRBJ1-5; a possible D gene is TRBD1 (6 bases). The CDR3 consists of 13 residues. Trimming pared 5 bases from V and 1 base from J, leaving 9 bases between. Germline CDR1 reads DFQATT; CDR2 reads SNEGSKA (reference sequence).

The gene calls are TRBV25-1 and TRBJ1-1; TRBD1 might be the D (5 bases). V gave up 2 bases and J gave up 4 bases, with 11 bases separating them. This CDR3 contains 14 residues. The germline gives CDR1 MGHDK, CDR2 SYGVNS. This chain's CDR3 is CASSEVAGTTEAFF. Here the CDR3 DNA reads TGTGCCAGCAGTGAAGTGGCAGGGACCACTGAAGCTTTCTTT. Combining the CDR3 with reference TRBV25-1 and TRBJ1-1 gives the whole variable domain EADIYQTPRYLVIGTGKKITLECSQTMGHDKMYWYQQDPGMELHLIHYSYGVNSTEKGDLSSESTVSRIRTEHFPLTLESARPSHTSQYLCASSEVAGTTEAFFGQGTRLTVV.

This clonotype was found a few times. The CDR3 sequence is CASSQPRDLSYNEQFF. In DNA form, the CDR3 reads TGTGCCAGCAGCCAACCCCGGGACTTGAGCTACAATGAGCAGTTCTTC. This chain joins TRBV4-2 and TRBJ2-1; D is possibly TRBD2 (6 bases). CDR1 LGHNA and CDR2 YNFKEQ come from the germline V gene. The CDR3 length is 16 residues. The ends were cut back, 2 bases at V and 3 bases at J, with 14 bases in the middle.

This clonotype was found a few times. The junction shows a germline mismatch at one end, possibly a read error. The genes are TRBV29-1 and TRBJ2-5; D is perhaps TRBD1 (6 bases). Germline V gene data show CDR1 as SQVTM and CDR2 as ANQGSEA. The CDR3 has 14 residues. The CDR3 loop is CSVRTEPFQEAQYF. CDR3 DNA: TGCAGCGTCCGGACAGAGCCTTTCCAAGAGGCCCAGTACTTC.

The V gene is TRBV2, the J gene TRBJ2-2, with D uncertain. CDR1 and CDR2 (germline): SNHLY, FYNNEI. The V gene lost 3 bases and the J gene lost 7 bases, with 6 bases spanning the gap. The CDR3 is 12 amino acids. CDR3 nucleotide sequence: TGTGCCAGCAGTGAGGAAGGCGGGGAGCTGTTTTTT. Amino acids: CASSEEGGELFF.

The chain couples TRBV25-1 to TRBJ1-6, with D unclear. Between the trimmed V and J ends, which lost 8 bases and 0 bases, there was a span of 11 bases. The CDR3 contains 15 residues. Looked up from germline, CDR1 is MGHDK and CDR2 is SYGVNS. CDR3 region: CASQRRSSYNSPLHF. CDR3 DNA sequence: TGTGCCAGCCAAAGACGGAGCTCCTATAATTCACCCCTCCACTTT.

This chain uses TRBV10-2 with TRBJ2-5; TRBD1 matches 10 bases. Trimming cost V 3 bases and J 5 bases; bases outside gene matches: 9. Germline CDR1 is WSHSY and CDR2 is SAAADI. The CDR3 consists of 16 residues. The CDR3: CASSDPGQGFGETQYF. CDR3 coding DNA: TGCGCCAGCAGTGACCCGGGACAGGGGTTTGGTGAGACCCAGTACTTC.

This clonotype was picked up a small number of times. This chain connects TRBV4-1 to TRBJ1-1; D not resolved. Germline V CDR1 and CDR2: MGHRA, YSYEKL. The length of the CDR3 is 15 residues. V was trimmed by 4 bases and J by 1 base, leaving 13 bases between them. DNA for the CDR3: TGCGCCAGCAGCCGAACCGACGGGAAGAACACTGAAGCTTTCTTT. As protein: CASSRTDGKNTEAFF.

This chain links TRBV3-1 with TRBJ2-2; 11 bases are a match to TRBD2. Germline lookup yields CDR1 LGHDT and CDR2 YNNKEL (reference sequence). The V gene end was trimmed by 5 bases and the J gene end by 4 bases; junction bases not matched to a gene: 15. This CDR3 contains 19 residues. The CDR3 sequence is CASSLRTSGRGTRTGELFF. CDR3 bases: TGTGCCAGCAGCTTACGGACTAGCGGGCGCGGTACTCGCACCGGGGAGCTGTTTTTT.

The gene calls are TRBV5-6 and TRBJ2-7; 9 bases are a match to TRBD1. The CDR3 is 14 amino acids. In germline, CDR1 is SGHDT, CDR2 YYEEEE. V lost 5 bases to trimming and J lost 5 bases; unmatched junction nucleotides: 8. CDR3 amino acids: CASRLGTGSHEQYV. The CDR3 region has the DNA TGTGCCAGCAGGCTAGGGACAGGGTCCCACGAGCAGTACGTC.

The chain joins TRBV6-5 to TRBJ2-2; maybe TRBD2 (5 bases). Trimming shortened V by 0 bases and J by 5 bases, and 10 bases separated the two germline ends. Looked up from germline, CDR1 is MNHEY and CDR2 is SVGAGI. There are 15 residues in the CDR3. Here the CDR3 reads CASSYSRVVTGELFF. The CDR3 DNA is TGTGCCAGCAGTTACTCGAGGGTTGTTACCGGGGAGCTGTTTTTT.

The table lists this clonotype with many counts. The rearrangement joins TRBV20-1 to TRBJ2-7, with TRBD1 identical over 7 bases. V lost 0 bases and J lost 4; bases outside the gene matches: 6. Germline loops: CDR1 DFQATT, CDR2 SNEGSKA (reference sequence). The CDR3 loop spans 14 amino acids. This chain's CDR3 is CSARDPRGQYEQYV. CDR3 bases: TGCAGTGCTAGAGACCCTAGGGGGCAATACGAGCAGTACGTC.

The chain couples TRBV4-1 to TRBJ2-5; D remains ambiguous. The CDR3 spans 11 residues. With 0 bases removed from V and 6 bases from J, the gap between germline ends came to 2 bases. Germline CDR1 and CDR2: MGHRA and YSYEKL. The CDR3, as DNA: TGCGCCAGCAGCCAAGAAAAGACCCAGTACTTC. Translated, it gives CASSQEKTQYF.

V is TRBV20-1 and J is TRBJ2-5; 10 nucleotides line up with TRBD2. V lost 5 bases and J lost 5; bases outside the gene matches: 8. Germline V lookup: CDR1 DFQATT, CDR2 SNEGSKA (reference sequence). The CDR3 consists of 14 residues. The CDR3 nucleotides are TGCAGTGCTCGCGGACTAGCGGAGCTGGAGACCCAGTACTTC. This encodes CSARGLAELETQYF.